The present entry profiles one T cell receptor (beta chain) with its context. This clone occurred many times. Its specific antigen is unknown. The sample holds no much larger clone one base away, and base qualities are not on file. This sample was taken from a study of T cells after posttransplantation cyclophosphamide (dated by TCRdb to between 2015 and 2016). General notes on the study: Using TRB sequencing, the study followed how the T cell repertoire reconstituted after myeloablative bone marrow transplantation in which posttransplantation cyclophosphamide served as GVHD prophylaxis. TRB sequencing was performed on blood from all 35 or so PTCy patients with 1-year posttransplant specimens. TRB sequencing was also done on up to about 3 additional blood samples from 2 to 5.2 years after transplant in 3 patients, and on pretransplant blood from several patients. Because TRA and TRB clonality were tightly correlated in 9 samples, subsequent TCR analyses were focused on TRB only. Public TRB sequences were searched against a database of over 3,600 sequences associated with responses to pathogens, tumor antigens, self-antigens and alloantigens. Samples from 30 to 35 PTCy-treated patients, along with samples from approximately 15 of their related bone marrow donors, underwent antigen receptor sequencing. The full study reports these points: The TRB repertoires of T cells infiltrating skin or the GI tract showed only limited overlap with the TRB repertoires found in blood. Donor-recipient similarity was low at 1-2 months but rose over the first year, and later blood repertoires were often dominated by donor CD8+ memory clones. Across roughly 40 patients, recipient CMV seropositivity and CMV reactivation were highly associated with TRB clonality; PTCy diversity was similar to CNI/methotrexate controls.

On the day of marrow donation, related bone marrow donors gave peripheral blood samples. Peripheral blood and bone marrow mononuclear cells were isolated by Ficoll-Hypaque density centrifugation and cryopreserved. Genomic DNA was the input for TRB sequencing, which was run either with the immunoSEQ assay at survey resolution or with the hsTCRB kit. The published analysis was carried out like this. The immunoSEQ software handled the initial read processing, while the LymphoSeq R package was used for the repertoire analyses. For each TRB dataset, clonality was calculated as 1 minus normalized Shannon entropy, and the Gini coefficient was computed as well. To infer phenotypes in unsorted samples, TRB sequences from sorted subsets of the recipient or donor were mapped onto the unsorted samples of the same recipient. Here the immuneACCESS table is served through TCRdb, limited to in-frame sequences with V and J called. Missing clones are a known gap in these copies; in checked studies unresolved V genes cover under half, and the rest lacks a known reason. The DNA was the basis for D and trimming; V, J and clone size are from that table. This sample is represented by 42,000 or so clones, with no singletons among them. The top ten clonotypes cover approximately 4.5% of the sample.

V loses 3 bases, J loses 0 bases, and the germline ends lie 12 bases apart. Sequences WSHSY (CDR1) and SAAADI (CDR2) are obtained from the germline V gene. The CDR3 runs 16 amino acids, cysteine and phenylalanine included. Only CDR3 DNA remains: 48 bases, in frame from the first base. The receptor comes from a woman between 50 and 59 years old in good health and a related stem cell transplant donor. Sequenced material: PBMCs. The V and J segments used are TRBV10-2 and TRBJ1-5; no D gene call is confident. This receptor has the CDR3 CASSDTGGYSNQPQHF. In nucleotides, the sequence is TGCGCCAGCAGTGACACGGGCGGGTATAGCAATCAGCCCCAGCATTTT.